This entry describes one T cell receptor (beta chain). Its antigen is undetermined. The repertoire was sequenced with immunoSEQ multiplex PCR; TCRdb's copy has only in-frame clones and lacks some. This repertoire shows hundreds of thousands of clones, around 96% found once; its top ten account for roughly 0.06%. These data belong to a study of shared clonotypes between healthy human individuals. Study-wide context: Researchers drew samples from two women and a few men aged 18 to 49. Study-level findings and limits: What naive subsets generally showed was a larger estimated richness than memory subsets showed.

V lost 5 bases and J lost 5, with 18 bases in between. CDR3 length: 15 amino acids. Germline loops: CDR1 SGHAT, CDR2 FQNNGV. The sequencing sample was made of naive CD4+ T cells sorted from blood. Regarding subset: CD45RA+ positively selected. This chain connects TRBV11-2 to TRBJ2-5; D gene uncertain. This clonotype was obtained from a woman under 40 in good health. CDR3 bases: TGTGCCAGCAGCCCAAGGCAACTAATCGGGGAGACCCAGTACTTC. This sequence encodes CASSPRQLIGETQYF.